This TCR beta chain was captured in a study of blood T cell repertoires in COVID-19. Study information: Donors in the United States, Italy and Spain gave samples during acute or convalescent COVID-19. From T cells, B-cell-depleted T cells, or PBMCs came the material, which was cDNA or gDNA.

Per germline, CDR1 MNHEY and CDR2 SVGAGI. Trimming stripped 3 bases from V and 0 bases from J, with 8 bases between. CDR3 length equals 14 residues. This clone has a handful of counts. How the authors handled the data: Scientists estimated how many nucleated cells there were by amplifying reference gene primers. Sequencing used immunoSEQ multiplex PCR; TCRdb keeps in-frame clones, though not all of them. The V and J calls and clone size come from that table; D and trimming were worked out from the DNA. The sample carries around 200,000 clones, approximately 91% recorded once. The genes are TRBV6-5 and TRBJ1-1; D is unclear. This sequence was found in a man younger than 40 with acute or convalescent COVID-19. Sequenced: peripheral blood. CDR3 sequence: CASSYSRMNTEAFF. The CDR3 region has the DNA TGTGCCAGCAGTTATAGCCGGATGAACACTGAAGCTTTCTTT.